The rows below give T cell receptor beta chains drawn from one sample of a study of blood T cell repertoires in COVID-19. Here immunoSEQ multiplex PCR was the method, and the copy in TCRdb shows in-frame clones only, minus some. Of around 190,000 clones detected, 84% appear once; the ten largest clones hold 3% to 3.5%. Input material: PBMCs or T cells enriched from blood (not recorded which). The source of these receptors is a woman in her twenties or thirties who had been exposed to COVID-19. Each CDR3 is given with its conserved first and last residue. The order of the fields is V gene, J gene, clone size, D gene, CDR3 protein, CDR3 DNA. The D gene is left open where the match is weak. Expanded clones get a size class; other rows say once, few or many, or leave the size out.

v_gene: TRBV6-5
j_gene: TRBJ2-7
abundance: .
d_gene: .
CDR3aa: CASRTGPVFYEQYF
CDR3nt: TGTGCCAGCAGAACAGGACCTGTCTTCTACGAGCAGTACTTC

v_gene: TRBV29-1
j_gene: TRBJ2-3
abundance: .
d_gene: .
CDR3aa: CSVNREGSTDTQYF
CDR3nt: TGCAGCGTTAACAGGGAGGGGAGCACAGATACGCAGTATTTT

v_gene: TRBV19
j_gene: TRBJ2-2
abundance: .
d_gene: TRBD1
CDR3aa: CASSIRDRGGTGELFF
CDR3nt: TGTGCCAGTAGTATCCGAGACAGGGGGGGCACCGGGGAGCTGTTTTTT

v_gene: TRBV19
j_gene: TRBJ1-6
abundance: .
d_gene: TRBD1
CDR3aa: CASSPGQEYSPLHF
CDR3nt: TGTGCCAGTAGTCCGGGACAGGAGTATTCACCCCTCCACTTT

v_gene: TRBV6-2/TRBV6-3
j_gene: TRBJ1-2
abundance: .
d_gene: TRBD1
CDR3aa: CASSYPGQGNYGYTF
CDR3nt: TGTGCCAGCAGTTACCCGGGACAGGGAAACTATGGCTACACCTTC

v_gene: TRBV29-1
j_gene: TRBJ1-1
abundance: .
d_gene: .
CDR3aa: CSVAAGQNTEAFF
CDR3nt: TGCAGCGTTGCGGCGGGTCAGAACACTGAAGCTTTCTTT

v_gene: TRBV6-4
j_gene: TRBJ2-2
abundance: once
d_gene: .
CDR3aa: CASRRGWNTGELFF
CDR3nt: TGTGCCAGCAGGAGGGGGTGGAACACCGGGGAGCTGTTTTTT

v_gene: TRBV6-6
j_gene: TRBJ1-6
abundance: .
d_gene: .
CDR3aa: CASSYSSRGKSSPLHF
CDR3nt: TGTGCCAGCAGTTACTCCTCGAGGGGGAAGAGTTCACCCCTCCACTTT

v_gene: TRBV6-5
j_gene: TRBJ2-7
abundance: .
d_gene: .
CDR3aa: CASSTGTKSYEQYF
CDR3nt: TGTGCCAGCAGCACCGGGACAAAGAGCTACGAGCAGTACTTC

v_gene: TRBV6-5
j_gene: TRBJ2-2
abundance: .
d_gene: TRBD2
CDR3aa: CASSLAGANTGELFF
CDR3nt: TGTGCCAGCAGCTTAGCGGGAGCGAACACCGGGGAGCTGTTTTTT

v_gene: TRBV12-3/TRBV12-4
j_gene: TRBJ2-5
abundance: .
d_gene: .
CDR3aa: CASSWKIGETQYF
CDR3nt: TGTGCCAGCAGCTGGAAGATCGGGGAGACCCAGTACTTC

v_gene: TRBV19
j_gene: TRBJ2-1
abundance: .
d_gene: TRBD1
CDR3aa: CASSMRGQGAIRSYNEQFF
CDR3nt: TGTGCCAGTAGTATGAGGGGGCAGGGGGCTATACGCTCCTACAATGAGCAGTTCTTC

v_gene: TRBV6-5
j_gene: TRBJ1-4
abundance: .
d_gene: TRBD1
CDR3aa: CASSYFRTGLGEKLFF
CDR3nt: TGTGCCAGCAGTTACTTTAGGACAGGGCTCGGTGAAAAACTGTTTTTT

v_gene: TRBV24-1
j_gene: TRBJ2-3
abundance: .
d_gene: TRBD2
CDR3aa: CATGGAGVDTQYF
CDR3nt: TGTGCCACCGGGGGAGCGGGGGTGGATACGCAGTATTTT

v_gene: TRBV4-3
j_gene: TRBJ2-3
abundance: .
d_gene: TRBD1
CDR3aa: CASSQNTGAGTDTQYF
CDR3nt: TGCGCCAGCAGCCAGAATACAGGGGCAGGGACAGATACGCAGTATTTT

v_gene: TRBV11-2
j_gene: TRBJ2-5
abundance: .
d_gene: .
CDR3aa: CASSSTILSGLQETQYF
CDR3nt: TGTGCCAGCAGCTCAACCATTCTTAGCGGCCTCCAAGAGACCCAGTACTTC

v_gene: TRBV5-4
j_gene: TRBJ1-2
abundance: .
d_gene: TRBD1
CDR3aa: CASTTHGQANYGYTF
CDR3nt: TGTGCCAGCACCACACACGGACAGGCTAACTATGGCTACACCTTC

v_gene: TRBV7-9
j_gene: TRBJ1-2
abundance: .
d_gene: TRBD1
CDR3aa: CASSSNRGGGYTF
CDR3nt: TGTGCCAGCAGCTCAAACAGGGGTGGAGGCTACACCTTC

v_gene: TRBV5-1
j_gene: TRBJ2-1
abundance: .
d_gene: .
CDR3aa: CASSYLRGEQGINEQFF
CDR3nt: TGCGCCAGCAGCTACTTACGGGGGGAACAGGGAATCAATGAGCAGTTCTTC

v_gene: TRBV15
j_gene: TRBJ1-3
abundance: .
d_gene: .
CDR3aa: CATSRDLLRNTIYF
CDR3nt: TGTGCCACCAGCAGAGACCTTCTCCGGAACACCATATATTTT

v_gene: TRBV27
j_gene: TRBJ1-4
abundance: .
d_gene: .
CDR3aa: CASSFIQGTLKGEKLFF
CDR3nt: TGTGCCAGCAGTTTCATACAGGGAACGCTAAAGGGGGAAAAACTGTTTTTT

v_gene: TRBV7-2
j_gene: TRBJ1-4
abundance: .
d_gene: TRBD1
CDR3aa: CASSLPGQINEKLFF
CDR3nt: TGTGCCAGCAGCTTACCGGGACAGATTAATGAAAAACTGTTTTTT

v_gene: TRBV6-5
j_gene: TRBJ2-5
abundance: .
d_gene: TRBD1
CDR3aa: CASSRGLQETQYF
CDR3nt: TGTGCCAGCTCCAGGGGGCTACAAGAGACCCAGTACTTC

v_gene: TRBV2
j_gene: TRBJ2-7
abundance: .
d_gene: .
CDR3aa: CASQTYEQYF
CDR3nt: TGTGCCAGCCAGACCTACGAGCAGTACTTC

v_gene: TRBV19
j_gene: TRBJ1-2
abundance: .
d_gene: TRBD1
CDR3aa: CASADRGLGYGYTF
CDR3nt: TGTGCCAGTGCCGACAGGGGTCTCGGCTATGGCTACACCTTC

v_gene: TRBV6-1
j_gene: TRBJ2-2
abundance: .
d_gene: .
CDR3aa: CASSDFYGELFF
CDR3nt: TGTGCCAGCAGTGATTTCTACGGGGAGCTGTTTTTT

v_gene: TRBV4-3
j_gene: TRBJ2-7
abundance: many
d_gene: .
CDR3aa: CASSQDFGGQVHEQYF
CDR3nt: TGCGCCAGCAGCCAAGATTTCGGGGGGCAGGTTCACGAGCAGTACTTC

v_gene: TRBV4-3
j_gene: TRBJ2-7
abundance: .
d_gene: .
CDR3aa: CASSQDGAGSYEQYF
CDR3nt: TGCGCCAGCAGCCAAGATGGGGCAGGGTCCTACGAGCAGTACTTC

v_gene: TRBV7-6
j_gene: TRBJ1-1
abundance: .
d_gene: TRBD1
CDR3aa: CASSLGTESTEAFF
CDR3nt: TGTGCCAGCAGCTTGGGGACAGAATCCACTGAAGCTTTCTTT

v_gene: TRBV6-5
j_gene: TRBJ1-4
abundance: .
d_gene: TRBD1
CDR3aa: CASSYEGAENEKLFF
CDR3nt: TGTGCCAGCAGTTACGAGGGGGCTGAGAATGAAAAACTGTTTTTT

v_gene: TRBV6-1
j_gene: TRBJ2-5
abundance: .
d_gene: .
CDR3aa: CASSDLGGALETQYF
CDR3nt: TGTGCCAGCAGTGATCTTGGGGGGGCCCTAGAGACCCAGTACTTC

v_gene: TRBV7-9
j_gene: TRBJ2-1
abundance: .
d_gene: .
CDR3aa: CASSLAHPGEQFF
CDR3nt: TGTGCCAGCAGCTTAGCTCACCCAGGGGAGCAGTTCTTC

v_gene: TRBV12-3/TRBV12-4
j_gene: TRBJ1-1
abundance: once
d_gene: .
CDR3aa: CASTPLGGTEAFF
CDR3nt: TGTGCCAGCACCCCGCTAGGGGGCACTGAAGCTTTCTTT

v_gene: TRBV7-9
j_gene: TRBJ2-1
abundance: .
d_gene: TRBD2
CDR3aa: CASKRGGAHEQFF
CDR3nt: TGTGCCAGCAAACGCGGGGGGGCACATGAGCAGTTCTTC

v_gene: TRBV30
j_gene: TRBJ2-7
abundance: .
d_gene: .
CDR3aa: CAWSVLSRQAEQYF
CDR3nt: TGTGCCTGGAGTGTACTCTCCAGGCAAGCAGAGCAGTACTTC

v_gene: TRBV5-8
j_gene: TRBJ2-3
abundance: .
d_gene: .
CDR3aa: CASSGGTANPGVDTQYF
CDR3nt: TGTGCCAGCAGCGGAGGGACAGCTAACCCGGGTGTAGATACGCAGTATTTT

v_gene: TRBV7-9
j_gene: TRBJ1-1
abundance: .
d_gene: .
CDR3aa: CASSLKGFGPEAFF
CDR3nt: TGTGCCAGCAGCTTAAAAGGATTTGGGCCTGAAGCTTTCTTT

v_gene: TRBV14
j_gene: TRBJ1-2
abundance: .
d_gene: TRBD1
CDR3aa: CASSQQGAYGYTF
CDR3nt: TGTGCCAGCAGCCAACAGGGGGCTTATGGCTACACCTTC

v_gene: TRBV5-4
j_gene: TRBJ1-2
abundance: .
d_gene: TRBD1
CDR3aa: CASSTDRSKDGYTF
CDR3nt: TGTGCCAGCAGCACGGACAGGTCAAAGGATGGCTACACCTTC

v_gene: TRBV6-5
j_gene: TRBJ1-2
abundance: .
d_gene: TRBD1
CDR3aa: CASRRQGVRYTF
CDR3nt: TGTGCCAGCAGACGGCAGGGGGTCCGCTACACCTTC

v_gene: TRBV7-8
j_gene: TRBJ1-2
abundance: .
d_gene: .
CDR3aa: CASSFPGSSGYTF
CDR3nt: TGTGCCAGCAGCTTCCCGGGGAGCTCTGGCTACACCTTC

v_gene: TRBV27
j_gene: TRBJ2-3
abundance: .
d_gene: .
CDR3aa: CASRAWGSTSTDTQYF
CDR3nt: TGTGCCAGCAGGGCGTGGGGCTCTACTAGCACAGATACGCAGTATTTT

v_gene: TRBV6-5
j_gene: TRBJ1-2
abundance: .
d_gene: TRBD1
CDR3aa: CASSLDRSVGGYTF
CDR3nt: TGTGCCAGCAGTCTGGACAGGTCCGTTGGTGGCTACACCTTC

v_gene: TRBV2
j_gene: TRBJ1-4
abundance: .
d_gene: .
CDR3aa: CASSGAGTPTNEKLFF
CDR3nt: TGTGCCAGCAGTGGGGCGGGGACCCCAACTAATGAAAAACTGTTTTTT

v_gene: TRBV5-1
j_gene: TRBJ1-5
abundance: .
d_gene: .
CDR3aa: CASSLGLSNQPQHF
CDR3nt: TGCGCCAGCAGCTTGGGACTTAGCAATCAGCCCCAGCATTTT

v_gene: TRBV11-2
j_gene: TRBJ1-1
abundance: .
d_gene: .
CDR3aa: CASSAFLRTEAFF
CDR3nt: TGTGCCAGCAGCGCGTTCCTGCGGACTGAAGCTTTCTTT

v_gene: TRBV19
j_gene: TRBJ2-1
abundance: .
d_gene: TRBD2
CDR3aa: CATRTSGPSYNEQFF
CDR3nt: TGTGCCACCAGGACTAGCGGGCCCAGCTACAATGAGCAGTTCTTC